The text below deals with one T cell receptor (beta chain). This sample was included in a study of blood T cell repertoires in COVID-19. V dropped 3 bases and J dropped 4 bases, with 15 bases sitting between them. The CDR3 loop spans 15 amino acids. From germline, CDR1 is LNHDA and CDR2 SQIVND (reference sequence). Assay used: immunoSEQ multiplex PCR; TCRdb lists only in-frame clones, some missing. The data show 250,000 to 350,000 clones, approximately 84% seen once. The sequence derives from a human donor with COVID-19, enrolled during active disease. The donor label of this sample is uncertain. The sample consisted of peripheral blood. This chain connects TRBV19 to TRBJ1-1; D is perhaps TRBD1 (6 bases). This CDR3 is CASSIAKGGFTEAFF. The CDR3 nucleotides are TGTGCCAGTAGTATTGCGAAGGGGGGGTTCACTGAAGCTTTCTTT.